The rows below give T cell receptor beta chains drawn from one sample of a study of T cell repertoires in cytomegalovirus infection. Via MiXCR, TCRdb re-called the reads, giving one row per CDR3 protein. The sample lists 200,000 to 300,000 distinct CDR3 sequences, roughly 9% occurring once. Source material: PBMCs. These receptors all come from a human donor in good health (CMV status not recorded). Some clones in this sample may be carry-over from other donors' samples. The CDR3 runs from the conserved cysteine through the conserved F or W. The D gene is left open where the match is weak. Size is stated for part of the rows, as once, few or many counts, or as a class when the clone is expanded.

j_gene	v_gene	d_gene	abundance	CDR3aa	CDR3nt
TRBJ2-2	TRBV7-2	-	many	CASSFDGTGELFF	TGTGCCAGCAGCTTTGACGGCACCGGGGAGCTGTTTTTT
TRBJ2-7	TRBV19	-	few	CASSIRRGATVHEQYF	TGTGCCAGTAGTATCCGTAGGGGAGCGACAGTCCACGAGCAGTACTTC
TRBJ1-4	TRBV12-3/TRBV12-4	-	few	CASSLAQTATEKLFF	TGTGCCAGCAGTTTAGCCCAGACAGCGACTGAAAAACTGTTTTTT
TRBJ1-2	TRBV12-3/TRBV12-4	TRBD1	few	CASSRQGVNYGYTF	TGTGCCAGCAGCCGACAGGGGGTAAACTATGGCTACACCTTC
TRBJ2-3	TRBV11-2	TRBD2	many	CASTLAGGPTDTQYF	TGTGCCAGCACCTTAGCGGGAGGGCCGACAGATACGCAGTATTTT
TRBJ1-4	TRBV4-2	TRBD1	many	CASSQGQGGSNEKLFF	TGTGCCAGCAGCCAAGGACAGGGTGGGAGTAATGAAAAACTGTTTTTT
TRBJ2-7	TRBV10-3	TRBD1	many	CAIRGTGPHEQYF	TGTGCCATCAGGGGGACAGGCCCCCACGAGCAGTACTTC
TRBJ2-3	TRBV5-6	-	many	CASSFIGGSTDTQYF	TGTGCCAGCAGCTTTATTGGCGGGAGCACAGATACGCAGTATTTT
TRBJ2-3	TRBV28	-	few	CASRSTPAHTDTQYF	TGTGCCAGCAGGTCGACACCTGCCCACACAGATACGCAGTATTTT
TRBJ2-2	TRBV6-2/TRBV6-3	-	many	CAGKERTGELFF	TGTGCCGGTAAAGAGAGAACCGGGGAGCTGTTTTTT
TRBJ2-7	TRBV20-1	TRBD1	-	CSASGSRTGLLSYEQYF	TGCAGTGCTAGCGGTTCCAGGACAGGCCTCCTCTCCTACGAGCAGTACTTC
TRBJ1-1	TRBV4-2	TRBD1	-	CASSPPGQGRTEAFF	TGTGCCAGCAGCCCCCCGGGACAGGGCCGCACTGAAGCTTTCTTT
TRBJ1-2	TRBV6-1	-	many	CASSLDLGGYTF	TGTGCCAGCAGTCTGGATCTTGGTGGCTACACCTTC
TRBJ2-1	TRBV20-1	-	few	CSARGKNEQFF	TGCAGTGCTAGAGGGAAAAATGAGCAGTTCTTC
TRBJ2-7	TRBV19	-	-	CASSIEAGYEQYF	TGTGCCAGTAGTATAGAGGCTGGATACGAGCAGTACTTC
TRBJ1-1	TRBV6-2/TRBV6-3	-	many	CASSYENWQVTMNTEAFF	TGTGCCAGCAGTTACGAAAACTGGCAGGTAACGATGAACACTGAAGCTTTCTTT
TRBJ2-7	TRBV6-1	-	few	CASSEGIYEQYF	TGTGCCAGCAGTGAGGGGATCTACGAGCAGTACTTC
TRBJ1-6	TRBV12-3/TRBV12-4	-	many	CASRAEGTFYNSPLHF	TGTGCCAGCAGGGCCGAAGGGACATTCTATAATTCACCCCTCCACTTT
TRBJ2-3	TRBV7-2	TRBD2	many	CASSLSGAGVGHTQYF	TGTGCCAGCAGCTTAAGTGGAGCGGGAGTAGGGCATACGCAGTATTTT
TRBJ1-6	TRBV7-8	TRBD1	many	CASSLPRGGDRGSYNSPLHF	TGTGCCAGCAGTCTACCCCGGGGGGGGGACAGGGGCTCCTATAATTCACCCCTCCACTTT
TRBJ1-5	TRBV6-6	TRBD1	many	CASSQTGFGINQPQHF	TGTGCCAGCAGTCAGACAGGGTTTGGGATCAATCAGCCCCAGCATTTT
TRBJ2-3	TRBV7-2	TRBD2	many	CASSQWGTSGRGDTQYF	TGTGCCAGCAGCCAGTGGGGGACTAGCGGGAGAGGAGATACGCAGTATTTT
TRBJ1-1	TRBV20-1	TRBD1	few	CSATSTGGVSEAFF	TGCAGTGCTACTAGCACAGGGGGTGTCAGTGAAGCTTTCTTT
TRBJ1-6	TRBV28	-	many	CASSVGEDSPLHF	TGTGCCAGCAGTGTGGGTGAGGATTCACCCCTCCACTTT
TRBJ1-2	TRBV11-2	TRBD1	-	CASSLTRTAPGGRYGYTF	TGTGCCAGCAGCTTAACAAGGACAGCGCCAGGGGGCCGGTATGGCTACACCTTC
TRBJ2-2	TRBV11-1	-	many	CASSAGPTGELFF	TGTGCCAGCAGCGCCGGACCGACCGGGGAGCTGTTTTTT
TRBJ2-1	TRBV28	TRBD2	once	CASSGTNYNEQFF	TGTGCCAGCTCCGGGACTAACTACAATGAGCAGTTCTTC
TRBJ2-5	TRBV19	-	few	CASSTGGRGETQYF	TGTGCCAGTAGTACTGGGGGGCGCGGAGAGACCCAGTACTTC
TRBJ1-5	TRBV19	-	-	CASRDSSNQPQHF	TGTGCCAGTAGAGACAGCTCCAATCAGCCCCAGCATTTT
TRBJ2-7	TRBV10-3	-	-	CAISESADSDEQYF	TGTGCCATCAGTGAGTCCGCAGATTCAGACGAGCAGTACTTC
TRBJ2-3	TRBV3-1	-	few	CASSLLGPGTDTQYF	TGTGCCAGCAGCCTGCTGGGACCTGGCACAGATACGCAGTATTTT
TRBJ1-1	TRBV7-3	TRBD1	few	CASSATGSAEAFF	TGTGCCAGCAGCGCGACAGGGTCGGCTGAAGCTTTCTTT
TRBJ1-2	TRBV30	-	-	CAWRGPANYGYTF	TGTGCCTGGAGAGGTCCAGCGAACTATGGCTACACCTTC
TRBJ2-7	TRBV27	TRBD1	many	CASSLQGAGYEQYF	TGTGCCAGCAGTTTACAGGGGGCGGGATACGAGCAGTACTTC
TRBJ1-1	TRBV19	TRBD1	-	CASSTRQGGTEAFF	TGTGCCAGTAGTACCCGACAGGGAGGAACTGAAGCTTTCTTT
TRBJ2-3	TRBV5-5	TRBD2	few	CASSLAGGGLPDTQYF	TGTGCCAGCAGCTTGGCCGGGGGGGGTCTCCCAGATACGCAGTATTTT
TRBJ2-3	TRBV7-2	TRBD1	many	CASTPRTGSHTQYF	TGTGCCAGCACCCCCCGGACAGGGTCCCATACGCAGTATTTT